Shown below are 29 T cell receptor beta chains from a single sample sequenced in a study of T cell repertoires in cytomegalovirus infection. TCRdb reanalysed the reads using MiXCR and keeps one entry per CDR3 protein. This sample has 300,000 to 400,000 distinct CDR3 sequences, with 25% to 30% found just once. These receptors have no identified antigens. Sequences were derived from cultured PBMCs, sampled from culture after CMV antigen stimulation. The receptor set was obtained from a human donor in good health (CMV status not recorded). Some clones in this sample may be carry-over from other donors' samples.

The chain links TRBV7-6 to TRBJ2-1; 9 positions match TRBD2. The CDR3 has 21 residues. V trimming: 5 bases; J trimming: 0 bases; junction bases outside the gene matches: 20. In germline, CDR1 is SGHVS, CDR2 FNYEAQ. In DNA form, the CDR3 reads TGTGCCAGCAGCCCAAGAGGGGTCGGCGGGAGGGAGGGAGGCTCCTACAATGAGCAGTTCTTC. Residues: CASSPRGVGGREGGSYNEQFF.

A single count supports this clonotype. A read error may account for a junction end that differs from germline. The CDR3: CASTLGGPYTEAFF. The CDR3 bases are TGTGCCAGCACCTTAGGGGGGCCTTACACTGAAGCTTTCTTT. The chain uses TRBV7-2 and TRBJ1-1, with D tentatively TRBD1 (6 bases). The germline gives CDR1 SGHTA, CDR2 FQGNSA. This CDR3 is built from 14 residues.

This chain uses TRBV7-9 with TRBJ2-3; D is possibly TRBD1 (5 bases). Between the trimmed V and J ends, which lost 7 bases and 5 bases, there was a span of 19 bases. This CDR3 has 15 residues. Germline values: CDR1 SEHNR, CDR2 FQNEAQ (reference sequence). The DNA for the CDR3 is TGTGCCAGCAACCCTACGCAGGGCGCCGGAGATACGCAGTATTTT. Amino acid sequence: CASNPTQGAGDTQYF.

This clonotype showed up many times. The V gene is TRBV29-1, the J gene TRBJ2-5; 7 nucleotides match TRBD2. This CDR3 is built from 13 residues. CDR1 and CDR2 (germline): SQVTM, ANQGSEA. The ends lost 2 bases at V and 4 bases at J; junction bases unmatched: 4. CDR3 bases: TGCAGCGTTGAAACGGGGGGAGGAGAGACCCAGTACTTC. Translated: CSVETGGGETQYF.

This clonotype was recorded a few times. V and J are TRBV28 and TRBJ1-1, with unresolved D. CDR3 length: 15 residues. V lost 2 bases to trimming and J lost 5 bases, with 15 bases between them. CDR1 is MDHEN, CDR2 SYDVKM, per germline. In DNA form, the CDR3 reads TGTGCCAGCAGTTTAGTGAGGAGGGTGGGGACTGAAGCTTTCTTT. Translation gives CASSLVRRVGTEAFF.

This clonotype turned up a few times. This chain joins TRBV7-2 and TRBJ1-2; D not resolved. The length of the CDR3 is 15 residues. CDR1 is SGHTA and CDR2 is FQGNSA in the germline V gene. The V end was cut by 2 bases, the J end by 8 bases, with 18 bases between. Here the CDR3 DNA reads TGTGCCAGCAGCTTATTAAGTGGCACAAAAGGGGGCTACACCTTC. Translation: CASSLLSGTKGGYTF.

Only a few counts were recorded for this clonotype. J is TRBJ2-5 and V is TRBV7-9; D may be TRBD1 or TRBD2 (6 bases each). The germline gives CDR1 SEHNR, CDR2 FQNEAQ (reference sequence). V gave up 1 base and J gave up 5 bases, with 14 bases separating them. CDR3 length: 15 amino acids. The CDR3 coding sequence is TGTGCCAGCAGCTTAGAAGGAGGGACAAGGGAGACCCAGTACTTC. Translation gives CASSLEGGTRETQYF.

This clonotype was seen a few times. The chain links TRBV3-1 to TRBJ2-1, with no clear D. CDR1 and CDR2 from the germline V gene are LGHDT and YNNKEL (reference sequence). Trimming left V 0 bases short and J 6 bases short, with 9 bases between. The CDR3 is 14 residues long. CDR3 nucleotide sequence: TGTGCCAGCAGCCAAGATGTTTCTGGCAATGAGCAGTTCTTC. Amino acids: CASSQDVSGNEQFF.

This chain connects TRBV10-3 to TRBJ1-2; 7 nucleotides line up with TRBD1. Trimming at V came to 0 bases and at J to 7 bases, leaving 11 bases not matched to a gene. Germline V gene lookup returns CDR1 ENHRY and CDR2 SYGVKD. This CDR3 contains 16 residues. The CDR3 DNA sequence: TGTGCCATCAGTGAGTCAAGTCCGAGACAGGGTTTTGGCTACACCTTC. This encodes CAISESSPRQGFGYTF.

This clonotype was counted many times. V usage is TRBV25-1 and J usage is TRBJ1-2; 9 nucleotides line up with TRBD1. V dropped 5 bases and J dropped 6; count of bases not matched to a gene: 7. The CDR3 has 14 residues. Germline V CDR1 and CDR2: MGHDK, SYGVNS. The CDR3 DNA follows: TGTGCCAGCAGTAGAAACACAGGGGGCCATGGCTACACCTTC. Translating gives CASSRNTGGHGYTF.

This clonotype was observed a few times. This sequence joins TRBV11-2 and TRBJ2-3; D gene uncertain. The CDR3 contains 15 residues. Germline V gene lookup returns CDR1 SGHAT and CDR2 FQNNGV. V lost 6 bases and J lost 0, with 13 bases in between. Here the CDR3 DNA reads TGTGCCAGCAGTTTCCTCCCCACAAGCACAGATACGCAGTATTTT. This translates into CASSFLPTSTDTQYF.

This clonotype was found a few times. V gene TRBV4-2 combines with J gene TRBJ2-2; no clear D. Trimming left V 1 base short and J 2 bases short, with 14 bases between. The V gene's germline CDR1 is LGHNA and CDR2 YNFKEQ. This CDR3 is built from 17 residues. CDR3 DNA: TGTGCCAGCAGCCAAGCCCTCCAGTACACAAACACCGGGGAGCTGTTTTTT. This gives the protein CASSQALQYTNTGELFF.

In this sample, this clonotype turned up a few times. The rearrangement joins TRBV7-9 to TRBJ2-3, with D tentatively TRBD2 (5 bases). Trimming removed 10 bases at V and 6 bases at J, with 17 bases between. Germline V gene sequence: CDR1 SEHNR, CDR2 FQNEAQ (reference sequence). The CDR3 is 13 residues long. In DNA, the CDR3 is TGTGCCACCGACCGGGGAGACGCGGATACGCAGTATTTT. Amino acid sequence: CATDRGDADTQYF.

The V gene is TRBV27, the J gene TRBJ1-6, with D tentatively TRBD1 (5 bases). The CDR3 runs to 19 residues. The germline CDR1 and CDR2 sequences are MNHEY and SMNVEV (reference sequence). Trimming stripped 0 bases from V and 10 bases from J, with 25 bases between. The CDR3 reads CASSLSPPRREGVRSPLHF. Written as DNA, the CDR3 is TGTGCCAGCAGTTTATCCCCCCCCCGACGGGAAGGGGTGCGGTCACCCCTCCACTTT.

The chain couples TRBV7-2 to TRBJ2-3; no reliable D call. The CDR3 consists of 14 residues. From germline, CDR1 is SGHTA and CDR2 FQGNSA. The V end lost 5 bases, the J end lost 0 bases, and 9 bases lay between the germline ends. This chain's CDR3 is CASSPDRSTDTQYF. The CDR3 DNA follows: TGTGCCAGCAGCCCGGATCGGAGCACAGATACGCAGTATTTT. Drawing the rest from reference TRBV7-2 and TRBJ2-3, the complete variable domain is GAGVSQSPSNKVTEKGKDVELRCDPISGHTALYWYRQSLGQGLEFLIYFQGNSAPDKSGLPSDRFSAERTGGSVSTLTIQRTQQEDSAVYLCASSPDRSTDTQYFGPGTRLTVL.

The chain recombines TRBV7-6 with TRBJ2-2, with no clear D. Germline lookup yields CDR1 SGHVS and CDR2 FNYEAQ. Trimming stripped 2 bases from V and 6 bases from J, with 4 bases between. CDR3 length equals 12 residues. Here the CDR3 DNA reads TGTGCCAGCAGCTTAAGTCCCGGGGAGCTGTTTTTT. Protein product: CASSLSPGELFF.

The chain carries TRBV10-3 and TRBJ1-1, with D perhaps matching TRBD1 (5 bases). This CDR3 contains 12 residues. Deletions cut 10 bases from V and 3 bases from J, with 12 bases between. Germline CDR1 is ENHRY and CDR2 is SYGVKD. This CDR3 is CATASRDTEAFF. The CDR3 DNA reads TGTGCCACCGCATCCAGGGACACTGAAGCTTTCTTT.

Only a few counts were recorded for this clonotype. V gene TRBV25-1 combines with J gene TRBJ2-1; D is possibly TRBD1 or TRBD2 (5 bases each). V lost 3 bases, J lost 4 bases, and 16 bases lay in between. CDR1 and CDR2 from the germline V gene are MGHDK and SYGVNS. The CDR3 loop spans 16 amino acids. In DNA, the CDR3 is TGTGCCAGCAGTGACCTTACCGGGGCCAATTACAATGAGCAGTTCTTC. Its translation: CASSDLTGANYNEQFF.

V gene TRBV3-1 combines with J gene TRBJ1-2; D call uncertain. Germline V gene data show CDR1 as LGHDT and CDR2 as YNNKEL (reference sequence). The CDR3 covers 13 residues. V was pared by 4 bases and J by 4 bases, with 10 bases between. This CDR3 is CASSPLLAYGYTF. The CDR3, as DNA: TGTGCCAGCAGCCCTTTGCTGGCCTATGGCTACACCTTC.

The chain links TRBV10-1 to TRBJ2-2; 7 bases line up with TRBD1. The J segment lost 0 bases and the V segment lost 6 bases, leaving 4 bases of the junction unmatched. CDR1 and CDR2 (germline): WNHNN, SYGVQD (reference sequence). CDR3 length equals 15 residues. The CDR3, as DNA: TGCGCCAGCAGGGACAGGAGAACGAACACCGGGGAGCTGTTTTTT. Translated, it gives CASRDRRTNTGELFF.

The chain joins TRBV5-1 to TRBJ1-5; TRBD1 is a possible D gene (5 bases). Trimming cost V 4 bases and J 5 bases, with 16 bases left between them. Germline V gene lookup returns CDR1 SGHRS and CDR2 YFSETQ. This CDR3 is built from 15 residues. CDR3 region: CASSRGDSLDQPQHF. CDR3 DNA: TGCGCCAGCAGCCGGGGGGACTCCCTCGATCAGCCCCAGCATTTT.

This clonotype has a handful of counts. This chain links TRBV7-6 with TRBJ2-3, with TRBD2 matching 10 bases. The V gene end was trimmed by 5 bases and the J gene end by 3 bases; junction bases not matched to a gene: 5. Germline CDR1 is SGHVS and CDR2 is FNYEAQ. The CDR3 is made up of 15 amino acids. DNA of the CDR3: TGTGCCAGCAGCCAACTAGCGGGACGGACAGATACGCAGTATTTT. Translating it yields CASSQLAGRTDTQYF. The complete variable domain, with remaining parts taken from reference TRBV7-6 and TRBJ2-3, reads GAGVSQSPRYKVTKRGQDVALRCDPISGHVSLYWYRQALGQGPEFLTYFNYEAQQDKSGLPNDRFSAERPEGSISTLTIQRTEQRDSAMYRCASSQLAGRTDTQYFGPGTRLTVL.

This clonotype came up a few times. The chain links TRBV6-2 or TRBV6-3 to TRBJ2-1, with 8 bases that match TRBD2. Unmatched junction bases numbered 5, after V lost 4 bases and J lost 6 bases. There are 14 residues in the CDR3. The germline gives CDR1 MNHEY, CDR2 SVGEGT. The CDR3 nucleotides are TGTGCCAGCAGTTGGGGACTAGGGGGCAATGAGCAGTTCTTC. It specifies CASSWGLGGNEQFF.

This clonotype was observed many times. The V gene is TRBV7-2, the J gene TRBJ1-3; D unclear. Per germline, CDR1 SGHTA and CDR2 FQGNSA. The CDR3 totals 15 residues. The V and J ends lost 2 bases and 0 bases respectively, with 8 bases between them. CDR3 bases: TGTGCCAGCAGCTTACGTATGAGCTCTGGAAACACCATATATTTT. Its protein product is CASSLRMSSGNTIYF.

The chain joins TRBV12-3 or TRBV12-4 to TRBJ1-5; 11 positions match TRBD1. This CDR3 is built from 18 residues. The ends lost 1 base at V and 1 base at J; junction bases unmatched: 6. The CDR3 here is CASSLGRTGGLSNQPQHF. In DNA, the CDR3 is TGTGCCAGCAGTTTAGGTCGGACAGGGGGCTTAAGCAATCAGCCCCAGCATTTT.

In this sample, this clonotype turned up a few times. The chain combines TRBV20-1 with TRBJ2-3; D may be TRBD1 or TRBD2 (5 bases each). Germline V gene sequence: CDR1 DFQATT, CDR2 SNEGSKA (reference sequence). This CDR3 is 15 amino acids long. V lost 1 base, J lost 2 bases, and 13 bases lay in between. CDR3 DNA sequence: TGCAGTGCTAGAGGGGACCGGTCCTCCACAGATACGCAGTATTTT. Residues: CSARGDRSSTDTQYF.

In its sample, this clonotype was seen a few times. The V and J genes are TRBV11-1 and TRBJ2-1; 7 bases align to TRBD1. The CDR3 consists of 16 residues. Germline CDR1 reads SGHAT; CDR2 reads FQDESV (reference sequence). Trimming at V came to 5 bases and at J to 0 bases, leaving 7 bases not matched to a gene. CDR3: CASSLRQGHSYNEQFF. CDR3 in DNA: TGTGCCAGCAGCCTAAGACAGGGTCACTCCTACAATGAGCAGTTCTTC.

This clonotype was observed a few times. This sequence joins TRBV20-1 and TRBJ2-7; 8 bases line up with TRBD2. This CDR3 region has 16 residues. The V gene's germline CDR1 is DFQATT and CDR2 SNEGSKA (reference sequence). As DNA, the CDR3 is TGCAGCCACCGGGAGAGAACTTGGGCGGGGGGCTACGAGCAGTACTTC. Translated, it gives CSHRERTWAGGYEQYF.

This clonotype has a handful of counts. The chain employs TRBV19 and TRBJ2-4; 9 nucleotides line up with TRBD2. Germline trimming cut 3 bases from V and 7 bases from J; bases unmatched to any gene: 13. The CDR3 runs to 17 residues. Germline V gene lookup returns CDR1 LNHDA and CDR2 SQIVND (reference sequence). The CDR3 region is CASSMARGRAGTNIQYF. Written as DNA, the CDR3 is TGTGCCAGTAGTATGGCCCGCGGGAGGGCCGGCACTAACATTCAGTACTTC.